Presented here are 19 T cell receptor beta chains from one specimen sequenced in a study of Ad26.COV2.S vaccination and SARS-CoV-2 variants. The method was immunoSEQ multiplex PCR; TCRdb's version includes in-frame clones alone and lacks a portion of them. Among some 330,000 clones, 90% were seen once, and the ten largest hold roughly 6%. Treatment noted: roughly 19 received Ad26.COV2.S at low or high dose, single or two shots; about five received placebo; per-sample allocation not given. Specimen acquisition occurred on day 63 following the initial vaccine or placebo injection. The input for sequencing was peripheral blood, taken in a trial of Ad26.COV2.S vaccine versus placebo. Receptors were obtained from a person between 18 and 60 years old who received the Ad26.COV2.S COVID-19 vaccine or a placebo.

This clone was seen a single time. The V gene is TRBV6-5, the J gene TRBJ2-7, with D perhaps TRBD1 or TRBD2 (5 bases each). Trimming took 5 bases from V and 3 from J, leaving 17 bases between them. This CDR3 has 15 residues. The germline gives CDR1 MNHEY, CDR2 SVGAGI. The CDR3 DNA reads TGTGCCAGCAGTCCCCTCGGGACCAGCCTCTACGAGCAGTACGTC. Translated: CASSPLGTSLYEQYV.

The sample holds one count of this clone. This sequence joins TRBV5-4 and TRBJ2-3; no firm D call. The germline V gene has CDR1 SGHNT and CDR2 YYREEE (reference sequence). The CDR3 has 14 amino acids. V lost 2 bases and J 0 bases, leaving 7 bases between the germline ends. This chain's CDR3 is CASSFGFSTDTQYF. Here the CDR3 DNA reads TGTGCCAGCAGCTTCGGGTTTAGCACAGATACGCAGTATTTT.

Here the CDR3 reads CATYLKDRGYLSKLRYGYTF. CDR3 coding DNA: TGTGCCACCTACCTTAAGGACAGGGGGTACCTCTCCAAGCTACGTTATGGCTACACCTTC. This sequence joins TRBV24-1 and TRBJ1-2; 10 bases line up with TRBD1. The germline gives CDR1 KGHDR, CDR2 SFDVKD. J lost 5 bases, V lost 9 bases, and 26 bases had no gene match. The CDR3 has 20 residues.

This rearrangement joins TRBV29-1 to TRBJ2-3, with D uncertain. The germline gives CDR1 SQVTM, CDR2 ANQGSEA. V was cut by 1 base and J by 0 bases, with 11 bases left in between. This CDR3 region has 15 residues. CDR3 coding DNA: TGCAGCGTTGAAGTCGCCGGTTCTAGCACAGATACGCAGTATTTT. Protein product: CSVEVAGSSTDTQYF.

V is TRBV5-1 and J is TRBJ2-7; D remains ambiguous. V lost 3 bases and J 7 bases, leaving 8 bases between the germline ends. There are 11 residues in the CDR3. The germline V gene has CDR1 SGHRS and CDR2 YFSETQ. CDR3 amino acids: CASSYGAEQYF. CDR3 bases: TGCGCCAGCAGCTACGGCGCGGAGCAGTACTTC.

The chain carries TRBV18 and TRBJ2-7; 7 bases agree with TRBD2. This CDR3 is built from 18 residues. V was pared by 6 bases and J by 6 bases, with 23 bases of the junction left unmatched. The germline CDR1 and CDR2 sequences are KGHSH and LQKENI. Written as DNA, the CDR3 is TGTGCCAGCTCTACCTTCGCTGGGGCGGGAGAAACCCCCACCGAGCAGTACGTC. The encoded protein is CASSTFAGAGETPTEQYV.

The chain combines TRBV11-2 with TRBJ2-7; D assignment may be TRBD1 or TRBD2 (6 bases each). Germline loops: CDR1 SGHAT, CDR2 FQNNGV. CDR3 length: 15 residues. Trimming shortened V by 4 bases and J by 9 bases, and 22 bases separated the two germline ends. The CDR3 loop is CASSSEGGYTTGQYF. Written as DNA, the CDR3 is TGTGCCAGCAGCTCTGAGGGGGGATATACTACGGGGCAGTACTTC.

The rearrangement joins TRBV5-4 to TRBJ1-3, with a weak D call TRBD1 (5 bases). Trimming took off 0 bases at V and 7 bases at J, with 11 bases between the two ends. The CDR3 has 14 amino acids. The germline gives CDR1 SGHNT, CDR2 YYREEE (reference sequence). CDR3: CASSLDAGRNTIYF. The CDR3 nucleotides are TGTGCCAGCAGCTTGGACGCAGGGCGGAACACCATATATTTT.

The J gene is TRBJ2-1, the V gene TRBV5-1; 12 positions match TRBD2. Trimming removed 7 bases from V and 9 bases from J; junction bases left unmatched: 14. Germline-derived CDR1 and CDR2 are SGHRS and YFSETQ. The CDR3 consists of 16 residues. The CDR3 DNA reads as TGCGCCAGCGGAAATCGGCTAGCGGGAGGGCCGAGTGAGCAGTTCTTC. Its translation: CASGNRLAGGPSEQFF.

The chain employs TRBV9 and TRBJ1-3; D uncertain. Germline V gene lookup returns CDR1 SGDLS and CDR2 YYNGEE. Trimming left V 3 bases short and J 1 base short, with 11 bases between. This CDR3 is built from 15 residues. The CDR3 protein is CASSAGLSSGNTIYF. CDR3 bases: TGTGCCAGCAGCGCCGGACTTTCTTCTGGAAACACCATATATTTT.

The chain combines TRBV4-1 with TRBJ1-1; weak D call: TRBD1 (6 bases). The germline CDR1 and CDR2 sequences are MGHRA and YSYEKL. The CDR3 is 15 residues long. Trimming left V 1 base short and J 3 bases short, with 12 bases between. CDR3 in DNA: TGCGCCAGCAGCCAAGCGTTCAGGGGACACACTGAAGCTTTCTTT. Translating it yields CASSQAFRGHTEAFF.

This clone has a single count. This chain connects TRBV30 to TRBJ1-1, with D uncertain. Trimming shortened V by 2 bases and J by 1 base, and 11 bases separated the two germline ends. In germline, CDR1 is GTSNPN, CDR2 SVGIG (reference sequence). This CDR3 region has 14 residues. The CDR3 loop is CAWSYGIQNTEAFF. CDR3 coding DNA: TGTGCCTGGAGTTACGGAATCCAGAACACTGAAGCTTTCTTT.

The V call is TRBV18, the J call TRBJ1-3; D is unresolved. The CDR3 contains 15 residues. Germline CDR1 KGHSH, CDR2 LQKENI. Between the trimmed V and J ends, which lost 5 bases and 0 bases, there was a span of 11 bases. CDR3: CASSEAAISGNTIYF. CDR3 in DNA: TGTGCCAGCTCAGAAGCAGCGATCTCTGGAAACACCATATATTTT.

V is TRBV3-1 (or the pseudogene TRBV3-2) and J is TRBJ1-5; D remains unclear. From germline, CDR1 is LGHDT and CDR2 YNNKEL (reference sequence). This CDR3 comprises 13 residues. Trimming cost V 0 bases and J 5 bases, with 5 bases left between them. The CDR3 spells CASSQDWDQPQHF. The CDR3 DNA reads as TGTGCCAGCAGCCAAGATTGGGATCAGCCCCAGCATTTT.

V is TRBV6-5 and J is TRBJ1-2, with D unresolved. The CDR3 sequence is 13 residues long. Germline-derived CDR1 and CDR2 are MNHEY and SVGAGI. Trimming pared 5 bases from V and 2 bases from J, leaving 9 bases between. The CDR3 bases are TGTGCCAGCAGTCTCCGGGAAAACTATGGCTACACCTTC. Encoded protein: CASSLRENYGYTF.

The rearrangement links TRBV13 to TRBJ2-1; TRBD2 aligns across 10 bases. This CDR3 spans 15 amino acids. Germline CDR1 PRHDT, CDR2 FYEKMQ (reference sequence). J lost 6 bases, V lost 6 bases, and 8 bases had no gene match. The CDR3 coding sequence is TGTGCCAGCAGTCCCCCGGGACTAGCGATCAATGAGCAGTTCTTC. Amino acids: CASSPPGLAINEQFF.

The chain recombines TRBV5-6 with TRBJ2-1; possibly TRBD1 or TRBD2 for D (5 bases each). V shed 1 base and J shed 4 bases, with 18 bases lying between them. Germline CDR1 and CDR2: SGHDT and YYEEEE. The CDR3 is 17 residues long. The CDR3 DNA sequence: TGTGCCAGCAGCTTGTTCACCGGGACGGAGATATACAATGAGCAGTTCTTC. Protein: CASSLFTGTEIYNEQFF.

This clone was counted once. This sequence joins TRBV30 and TRBJ2-5; TRBD1 is a possible D gene (6 bases). Trimming took 4 bases from V and 5 from J, leaving 17 bases between them. Germline V gene data show CDR1 as GTSNPN and CDR2 as SVGIG (reference sequence). This CDR3 spans 14 amino acids. The CDR3 loop is CAWTYGGARETQYF. CDR3 coding DNA: TGTGCCTGGACATATGGGGGCGCGAGGGAGACCCAGTACTTC.

The chain links TRBV5-4 to TRBJ2-1; D gene uncertain. In germline, CDR1 is SGHNT, CDR2 YYREEE (reference sequence). The length of the CDR3 is 14 residues. The V and J ends lost 0 bases and 3 bases respectively, with 7 bases between them. The CDR3 region is CASSLGQVYNEQFF. CDR3 in DNA: TGTGCCAGCAGCTTGGGCCAGGTCTACAATGAGCAGTTCTTC. Variable domain in full (rest from reference TRBV5-4 and TRBJ2-1): ETGVTQSPTHLIKTRGQQVTLRCSSQSGHNTVSWYQQALGQGPQFIFQYYREEENGRGNFPPRFSGLQFPNYSSELNVNALELDDSALYLCASSLGQVYNEQFFGPGTRLTVL.